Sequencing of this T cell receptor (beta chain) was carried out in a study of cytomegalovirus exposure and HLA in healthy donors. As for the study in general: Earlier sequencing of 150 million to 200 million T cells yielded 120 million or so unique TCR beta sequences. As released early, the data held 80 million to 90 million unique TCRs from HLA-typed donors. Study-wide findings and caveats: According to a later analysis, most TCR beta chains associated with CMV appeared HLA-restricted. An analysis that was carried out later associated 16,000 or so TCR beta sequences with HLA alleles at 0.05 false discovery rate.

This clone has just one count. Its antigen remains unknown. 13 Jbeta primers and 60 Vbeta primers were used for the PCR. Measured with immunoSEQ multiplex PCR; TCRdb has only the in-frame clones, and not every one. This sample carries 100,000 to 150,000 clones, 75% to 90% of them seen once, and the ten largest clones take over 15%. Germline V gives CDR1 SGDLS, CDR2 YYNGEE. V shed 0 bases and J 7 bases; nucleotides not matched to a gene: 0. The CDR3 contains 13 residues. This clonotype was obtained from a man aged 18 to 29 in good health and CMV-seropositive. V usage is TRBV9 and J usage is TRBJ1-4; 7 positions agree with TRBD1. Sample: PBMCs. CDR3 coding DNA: TGTGCCAGCAGCGTAGGACAGGGTGAAAAACTGTTTTTT. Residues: CASSVGQGEKLFF.